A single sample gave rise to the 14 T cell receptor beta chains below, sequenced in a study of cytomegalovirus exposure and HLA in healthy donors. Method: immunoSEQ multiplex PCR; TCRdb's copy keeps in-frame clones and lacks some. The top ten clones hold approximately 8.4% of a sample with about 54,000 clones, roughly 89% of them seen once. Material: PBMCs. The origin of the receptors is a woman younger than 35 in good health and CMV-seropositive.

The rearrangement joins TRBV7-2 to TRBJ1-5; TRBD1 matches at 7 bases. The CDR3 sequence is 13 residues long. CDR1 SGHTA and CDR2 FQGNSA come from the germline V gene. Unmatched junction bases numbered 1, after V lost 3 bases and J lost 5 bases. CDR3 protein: CASSFQGDQPQHF. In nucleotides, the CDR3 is TGTGCCAGCAGCTTTCAGGGGGATCAGCCCCAGCATTTT.

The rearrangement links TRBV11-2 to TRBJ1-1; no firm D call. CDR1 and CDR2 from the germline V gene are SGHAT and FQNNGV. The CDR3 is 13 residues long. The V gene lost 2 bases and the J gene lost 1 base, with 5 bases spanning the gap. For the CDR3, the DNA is TGTGCCAGCAGCTTATCGAGGAACACTGAAGCTTTCTTT. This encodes CASSLSRNTEAFF.

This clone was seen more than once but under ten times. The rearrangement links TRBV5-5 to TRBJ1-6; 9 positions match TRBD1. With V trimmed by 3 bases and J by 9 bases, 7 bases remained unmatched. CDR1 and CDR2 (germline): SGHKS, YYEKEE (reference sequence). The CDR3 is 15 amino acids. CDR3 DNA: TGTGCCAGCAGCTCAACAGGGGGCGAGGTTTCACCCCTCCACTTT. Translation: CASSSTGGEVSPLHF.

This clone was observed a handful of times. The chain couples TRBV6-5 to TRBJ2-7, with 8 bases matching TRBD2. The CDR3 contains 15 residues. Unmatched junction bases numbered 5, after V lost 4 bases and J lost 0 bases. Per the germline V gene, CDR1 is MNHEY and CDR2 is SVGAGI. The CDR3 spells CASSLAGSFSYEQYF. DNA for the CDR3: TGTGCCAGCAGTTTAGCGGGGAGCTTCTCCTACGAGCAGTACTTC.

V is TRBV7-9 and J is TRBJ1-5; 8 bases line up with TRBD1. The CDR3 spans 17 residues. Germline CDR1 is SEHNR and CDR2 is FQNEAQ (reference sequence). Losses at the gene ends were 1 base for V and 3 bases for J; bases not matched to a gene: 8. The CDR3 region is CASSLGSAGGPNQPQHF. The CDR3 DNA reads TGTGCCAGCAGCTTAGGCTCGGCAGGGGGCCCCAATCAGCCCCAGCATTTT.

The chain's CDR3 is CASSLGGPRSLSSYEQYF. CDR3 nucleotides: TGTGCCAGCAGCCTGGGGGGGCCTCGATCCTTGAGCTCCTACGAGCAGTACTTC. J is TRBJ2-7 and V is TRBV5-4; tentatively, D is TRBD2 (7 bases). The V and J ends lost 4 bases and 0 bases respectively, with 23 bases between them. Germline V CDR1 and CDR2: SGHNT, YYREEE (reference sequence). The CDR3 contains 18 residues.

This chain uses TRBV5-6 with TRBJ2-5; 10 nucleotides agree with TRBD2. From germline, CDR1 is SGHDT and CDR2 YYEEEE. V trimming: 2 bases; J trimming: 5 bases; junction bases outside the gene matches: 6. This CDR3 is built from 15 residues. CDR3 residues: CASSLLAGRSETQYF. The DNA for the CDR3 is TGTGCCAGCAGCTTACTAGCGGGGCGGAGCGAGACCCAGTACTTC.

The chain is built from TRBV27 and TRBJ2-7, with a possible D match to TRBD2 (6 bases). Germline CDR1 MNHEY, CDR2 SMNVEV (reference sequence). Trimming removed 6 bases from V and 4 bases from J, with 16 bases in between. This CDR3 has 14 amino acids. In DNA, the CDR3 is TGTGCCAGCAGCGGTGGACTACCGGTTTACGAGCAGTACTTC. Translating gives CASSGGLPVYEQYF.

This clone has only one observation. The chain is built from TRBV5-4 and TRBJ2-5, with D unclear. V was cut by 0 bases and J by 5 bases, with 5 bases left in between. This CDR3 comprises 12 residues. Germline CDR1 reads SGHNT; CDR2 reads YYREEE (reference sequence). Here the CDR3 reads CASSLARETQYF. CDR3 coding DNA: TGTGCCAGCAGCTTGGCGAGGGAGACCCAGTACTTC.

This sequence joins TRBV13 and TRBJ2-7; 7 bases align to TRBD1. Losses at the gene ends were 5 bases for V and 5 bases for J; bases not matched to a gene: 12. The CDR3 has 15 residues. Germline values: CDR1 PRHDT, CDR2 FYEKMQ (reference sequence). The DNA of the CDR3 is TGTGCCAGCAGCCTTCGACAGGGTGAGGCCCACGAGCAGTACTTC. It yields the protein CASSLRQGEAHEQYF. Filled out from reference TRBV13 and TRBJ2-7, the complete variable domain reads AAGVIQSPRHLIKEKRETATLKCYPIPRHDTVYWYQQGPGQDPQFLISFYEKMQSDKGSIPDRFSAQQFSDYHSELNMSSLELGDSALYFCASSLRQGEAHEQYFGPGTRLTVT.

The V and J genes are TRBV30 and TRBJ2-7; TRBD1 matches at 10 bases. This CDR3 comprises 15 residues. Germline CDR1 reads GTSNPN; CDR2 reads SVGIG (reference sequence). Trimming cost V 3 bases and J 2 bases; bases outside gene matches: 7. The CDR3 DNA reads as TGTGCCTGGAGGCCCGGGACAGGGGTGCCCTACGAGCAGTACTTC. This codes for CAWRPGTGVPYEQYF.

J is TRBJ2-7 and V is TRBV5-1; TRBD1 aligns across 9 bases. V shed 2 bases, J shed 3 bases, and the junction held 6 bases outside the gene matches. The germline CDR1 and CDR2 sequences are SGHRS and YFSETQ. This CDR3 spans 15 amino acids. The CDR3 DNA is TGCGCCAGCAGCTTTGTTCCGGGACAGGGCTACGAGCAGTACTTC. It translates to CASSFVPGQGYEQYF. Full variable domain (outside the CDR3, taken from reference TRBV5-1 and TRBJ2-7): KAGVTQTPRYLIKTRGQQVTLSCSPISGHRSVSWYQQTPGQGLQFLFEYFSETQRNKGNFPGRFSGRQFSNSRSEMNVSTLELGDSALYLCASSFVPGQGYEQYFGPGTRLTVT.

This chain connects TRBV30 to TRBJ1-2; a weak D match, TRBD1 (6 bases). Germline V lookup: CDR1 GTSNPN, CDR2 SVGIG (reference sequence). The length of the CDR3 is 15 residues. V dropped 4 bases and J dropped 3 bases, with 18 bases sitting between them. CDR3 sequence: CAWNYPPAGDYGYTF. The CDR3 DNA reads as TGTGCCTGGAACTACCCACCGGCAGGGGACTATGGCTACACCTTC. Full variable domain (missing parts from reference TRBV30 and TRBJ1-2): SQTIHQWPATLVQPVGSPLSLECTVEGTSNPNLYWYRQAAGRGLQLLFYSVGIGQISSEVPQNLSASRPQDRQFILSSKKLLLSDSGFYLCAWNYPPAGDYGYTFGSGTRLTVV.

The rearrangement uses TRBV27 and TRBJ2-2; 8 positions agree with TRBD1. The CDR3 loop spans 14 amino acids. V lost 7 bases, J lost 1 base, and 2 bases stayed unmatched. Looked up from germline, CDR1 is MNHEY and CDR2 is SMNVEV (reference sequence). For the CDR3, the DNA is TGTGCCAGCACCGGGACAGGGAACACCGGGGAGCTGTTTTTT. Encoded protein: CASTGTGNTGELFF.